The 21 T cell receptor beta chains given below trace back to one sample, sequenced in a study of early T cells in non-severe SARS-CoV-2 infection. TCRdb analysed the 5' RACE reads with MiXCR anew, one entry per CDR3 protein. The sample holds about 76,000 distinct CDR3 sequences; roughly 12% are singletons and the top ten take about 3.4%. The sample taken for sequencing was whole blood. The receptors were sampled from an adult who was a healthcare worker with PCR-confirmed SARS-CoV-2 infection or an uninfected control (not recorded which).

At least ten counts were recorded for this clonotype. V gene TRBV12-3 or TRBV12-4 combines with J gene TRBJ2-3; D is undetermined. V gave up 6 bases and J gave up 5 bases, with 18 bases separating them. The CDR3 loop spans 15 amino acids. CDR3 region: CASRGRARWGDTQYF. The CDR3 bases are TGTGCCAGCAGAGGCCGGGCCCGATGGGGAGATACGCAGTATTTT.

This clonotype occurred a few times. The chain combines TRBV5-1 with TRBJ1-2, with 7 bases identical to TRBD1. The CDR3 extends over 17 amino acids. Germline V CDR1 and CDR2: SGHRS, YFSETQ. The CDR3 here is CDRSRGRDSGTNYGYTF. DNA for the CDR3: TGCGACAGAAGCCGGGGAAGGGACAGCGGTACAAACTATGGCTACACCTTC.

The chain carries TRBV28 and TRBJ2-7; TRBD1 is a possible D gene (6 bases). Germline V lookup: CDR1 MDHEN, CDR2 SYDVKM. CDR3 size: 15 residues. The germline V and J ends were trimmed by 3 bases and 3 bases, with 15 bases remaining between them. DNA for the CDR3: TGTGCCAGCAGTTTCCAGGGGAAAGCGGTCTACGAGCAGTACTTC. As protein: CASSFQGKAVYEQYF.

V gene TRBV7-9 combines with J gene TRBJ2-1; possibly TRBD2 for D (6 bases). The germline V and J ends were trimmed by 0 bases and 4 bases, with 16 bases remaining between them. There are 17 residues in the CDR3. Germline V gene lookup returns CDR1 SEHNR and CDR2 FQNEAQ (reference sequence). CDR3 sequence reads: CASSLAPGRRGYNEQFF. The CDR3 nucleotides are TGTGCCAGCAGCTTAGCCCCGGGACGGAGGGGATACAATGAGCAGTTCTTC.

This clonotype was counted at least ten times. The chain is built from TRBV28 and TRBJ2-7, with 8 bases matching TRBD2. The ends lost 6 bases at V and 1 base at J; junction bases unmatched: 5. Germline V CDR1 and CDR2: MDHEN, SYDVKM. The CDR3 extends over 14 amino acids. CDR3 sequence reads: CASRAGVVSYEQYF. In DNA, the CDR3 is TGTGCCAGCAGAGCGGGAGTAGTTTCCTACGAGCAGTACTTC. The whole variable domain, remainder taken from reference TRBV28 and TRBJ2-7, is DVKVTQSSRYLVKRTGEKVFLECVQDMDHENMFWYRQDPGLGLRLIYFSYDVKMKEKGDIPEGYSVSREKKERFSLILESASTNQTSMYLCASRAGVVSYEQYFGPGTRLTVT.

CDR3 amino acids: CASSGGGLGGGELFF. For the CDR3, the DNA is TGCGCCAGCTCGGGCGGGGGACTAGGTGGCGGGGAGCTGTTTTTT. The rearrangement links TRBV10-2 to TRBJ2-2; 8 bases align to TRBD2. Germline V gives CDR1 WSHSY, CDR2 SAAADI. The CDR3 sequence is 15 residues long. The V gene end was trimmed by 8 bases and the J gene end by 7 bases; junction bases not matched to a gene: 12.

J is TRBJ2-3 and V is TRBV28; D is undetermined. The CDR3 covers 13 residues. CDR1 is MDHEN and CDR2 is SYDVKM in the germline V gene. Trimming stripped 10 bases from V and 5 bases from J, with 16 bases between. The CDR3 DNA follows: TGTGCCACCTCGACTCCTGCGAAAGATACGCAGTATTTT. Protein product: CATSTPAKDTQYF. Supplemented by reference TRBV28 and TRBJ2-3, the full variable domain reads DVKVTQSSRYLVKRTGEKVFLECVQDMDHENMFWYRQDPGLGLRLIYFSYDVKMKEKGDIPEGYSVSREKKERFSLILESASTNQTSMYLCATSTPAKDTQYFGPGTRLTVL.

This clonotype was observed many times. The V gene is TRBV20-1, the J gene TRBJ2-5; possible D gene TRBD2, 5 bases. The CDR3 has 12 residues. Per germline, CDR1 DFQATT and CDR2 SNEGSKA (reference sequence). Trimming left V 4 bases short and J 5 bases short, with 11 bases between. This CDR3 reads CSAKAPGETQYF. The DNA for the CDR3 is TGCAGTGCTAAGGCCCCGGGGGAGACCCAGTACTTC.

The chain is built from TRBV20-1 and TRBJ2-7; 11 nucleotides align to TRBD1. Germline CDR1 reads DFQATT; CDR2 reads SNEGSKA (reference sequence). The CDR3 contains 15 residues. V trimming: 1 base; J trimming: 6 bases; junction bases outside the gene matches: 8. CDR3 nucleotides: TGCAGTGCTAGAGTGGCCGGGACAGGGGGGCGCGAGCAGTACTTC. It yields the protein CSARVAGTGGREQYF.

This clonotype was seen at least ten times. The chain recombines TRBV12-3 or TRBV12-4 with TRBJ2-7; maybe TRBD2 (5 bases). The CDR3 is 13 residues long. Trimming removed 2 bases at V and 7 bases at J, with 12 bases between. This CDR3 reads CASSLTLTGEQYF. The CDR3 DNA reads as TGTGCCAGCAGTTTAACCTTGACGGGGGAGCAGTACTTC.

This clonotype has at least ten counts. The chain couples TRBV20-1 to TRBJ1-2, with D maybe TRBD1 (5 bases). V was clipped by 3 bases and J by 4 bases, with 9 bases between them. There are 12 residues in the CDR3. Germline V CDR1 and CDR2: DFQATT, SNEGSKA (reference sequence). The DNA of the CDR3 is TGCAGTGCTAGGGTCGGGGGCTATGGCTACACCTTC. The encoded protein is CSARVGGYGYTF.

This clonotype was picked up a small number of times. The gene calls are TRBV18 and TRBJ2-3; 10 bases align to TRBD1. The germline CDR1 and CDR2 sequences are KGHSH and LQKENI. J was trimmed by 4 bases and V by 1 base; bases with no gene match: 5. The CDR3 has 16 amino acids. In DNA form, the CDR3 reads TGTGCCAGCTCACCACTTGGGACAGGGGATCCAGATACGCAGTATTTT. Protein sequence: CASSPLGTGDPDTQYF. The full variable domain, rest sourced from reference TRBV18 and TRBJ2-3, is NAGVMQNPRHLVRRRGQEARLRCSPMKGHSHVYWYRQLPEEGLKFMVYLQKENIIDESGMPKERFSAEFPKEGPSILRIQQVVRGDSAAYFCASSPLGTGDPDTQYFGPGTRLTVL.

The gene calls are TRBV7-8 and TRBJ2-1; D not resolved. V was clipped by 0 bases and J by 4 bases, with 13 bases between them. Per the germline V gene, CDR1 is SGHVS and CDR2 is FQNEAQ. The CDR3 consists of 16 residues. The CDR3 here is CASSLAALGTYNEQFF. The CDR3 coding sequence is TGTGCCAGCAGCTTAGCGGCCCTCGGCACATACAATGAGCAGTTCTTC.

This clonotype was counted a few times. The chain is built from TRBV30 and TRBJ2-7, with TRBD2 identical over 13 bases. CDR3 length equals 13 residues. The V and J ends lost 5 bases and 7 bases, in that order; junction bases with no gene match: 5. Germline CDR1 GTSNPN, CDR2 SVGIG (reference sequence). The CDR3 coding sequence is TGTGCCTGGGGACTAGCGGGAGCAGGGGAGCAGTACTTC. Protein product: CAWGLAGAGEQYF.

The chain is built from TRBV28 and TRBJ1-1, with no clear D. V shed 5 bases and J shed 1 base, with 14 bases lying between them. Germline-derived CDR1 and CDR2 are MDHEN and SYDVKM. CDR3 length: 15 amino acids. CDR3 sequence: CASSPFRGGNTEAFF. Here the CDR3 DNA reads TGTGCCAGCAGTCCCTTCCGAGGTGGGAACACTGAAGCTTTCTTT.

The CDR3 here is CASSLRPGTGELFF. The CDR3 DNA follows: TGTGCCAGCAGCTTGAGGCCAGGCACCGGGGAGCTGTTTTTT. This chain joins TRBV5-5 and TRBJ2-2; D gene unclear. From germline, CDR1 is SGHKS and CDR2 YYEKEE (reference sequence). The CDR3 runs to 14 residues. V was cut by 1 base and J by 4 bases, with 8 bases left in between.

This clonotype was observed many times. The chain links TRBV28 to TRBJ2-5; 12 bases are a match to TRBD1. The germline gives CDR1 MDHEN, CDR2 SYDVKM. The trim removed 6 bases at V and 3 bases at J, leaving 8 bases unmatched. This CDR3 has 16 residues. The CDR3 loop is CASSSSGTGGEETQYF. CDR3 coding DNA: TGTGCCAGCAGCTCATCCGGGACAGGGGGCGAAGAGACCCAGTACTTC.

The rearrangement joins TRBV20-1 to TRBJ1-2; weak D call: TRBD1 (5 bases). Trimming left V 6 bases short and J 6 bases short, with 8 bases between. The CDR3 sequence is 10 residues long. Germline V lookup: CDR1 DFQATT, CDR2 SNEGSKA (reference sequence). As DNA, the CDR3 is TGCAGTGCGCAGGGAAATGGCTACACCTTC. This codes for CSAQGNGYTF.

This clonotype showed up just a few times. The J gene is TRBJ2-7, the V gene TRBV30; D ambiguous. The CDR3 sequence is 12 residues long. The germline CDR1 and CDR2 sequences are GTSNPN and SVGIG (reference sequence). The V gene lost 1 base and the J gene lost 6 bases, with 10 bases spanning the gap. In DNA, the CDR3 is TGTGCCTGGAGTGATATGCGAAGCGAGCAGTACTTC. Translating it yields CAWSDMRSEQYF.

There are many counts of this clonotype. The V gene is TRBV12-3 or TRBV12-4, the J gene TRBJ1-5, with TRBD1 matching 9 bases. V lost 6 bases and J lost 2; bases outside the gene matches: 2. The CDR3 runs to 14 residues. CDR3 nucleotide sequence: TGTGCCAGCAGCCGGGACAGGGGCAATCAGCCCCAGCATTTT. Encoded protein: CASSRDRGNQPQHF.

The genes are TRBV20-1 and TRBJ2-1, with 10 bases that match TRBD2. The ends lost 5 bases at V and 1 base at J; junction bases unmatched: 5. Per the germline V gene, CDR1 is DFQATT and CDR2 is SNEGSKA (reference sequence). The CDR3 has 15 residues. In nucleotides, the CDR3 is TGCAGTGCTCCTCCAGCGGGAGGGTCCTACAATGAGCAGTTCTTC. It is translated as CSAPPAGGSYNEQFF.